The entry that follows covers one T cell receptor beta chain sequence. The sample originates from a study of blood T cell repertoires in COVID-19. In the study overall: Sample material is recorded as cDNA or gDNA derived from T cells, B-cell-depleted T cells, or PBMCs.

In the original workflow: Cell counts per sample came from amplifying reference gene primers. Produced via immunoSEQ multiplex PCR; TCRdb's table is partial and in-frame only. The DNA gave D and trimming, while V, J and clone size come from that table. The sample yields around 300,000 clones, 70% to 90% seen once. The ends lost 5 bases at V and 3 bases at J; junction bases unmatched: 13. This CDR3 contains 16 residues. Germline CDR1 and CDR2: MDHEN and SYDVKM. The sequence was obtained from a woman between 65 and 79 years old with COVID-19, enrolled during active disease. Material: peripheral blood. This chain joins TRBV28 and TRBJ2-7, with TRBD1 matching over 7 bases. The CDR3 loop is CASSPWDSSSFYEQYF. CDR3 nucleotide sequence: TGTGCCAGCAGTCCCTGGGACAGCTCCTCTTTCTACGAGCAGTACTTC.